The present T cell receptor beta chain was sequenced within a study of blood T cell repertoires in COVID-19. Study in general: The United States, Italy and Spain provided the acute and convalescent COVID-19 samples. T cells, B-cell-depleted T cells, or PBMCs supplied cDNA or gDNA.

Original data processing: Using reference gene primer amplification, nucleated cell counts were estimated. Produced via immunoSEQ multiplex PCR; TCRdb's table is partial and in-frame only. V and J calls and clone size come straight from that table; D and trimming were deduced from the DNA. The sample lists approximately 230,000 clones; just over 85% were seen once. The TCR comes from a man aged 25 to 40 who had recovered from COVID-19. The sequenced sample consisted of peripheral blood.

CDR3 protein: CASSRPGWDSPLHF. CDR3 DNA: TGCGCCAGCAGCCGCCCAGGGTGGGATTCACCCCTCCACTTT. The rearrangement joins TRBV4-1 to TRBJ1-6; TRBD1 is a possible D gene (5 bases). The V end was cut by 4 bases, the J end by 8 bases, with 12 bases between. The length of the CDR3 is 14 residues. CDR1 is MGHRA, CDR2 YSYEKL, per germline.